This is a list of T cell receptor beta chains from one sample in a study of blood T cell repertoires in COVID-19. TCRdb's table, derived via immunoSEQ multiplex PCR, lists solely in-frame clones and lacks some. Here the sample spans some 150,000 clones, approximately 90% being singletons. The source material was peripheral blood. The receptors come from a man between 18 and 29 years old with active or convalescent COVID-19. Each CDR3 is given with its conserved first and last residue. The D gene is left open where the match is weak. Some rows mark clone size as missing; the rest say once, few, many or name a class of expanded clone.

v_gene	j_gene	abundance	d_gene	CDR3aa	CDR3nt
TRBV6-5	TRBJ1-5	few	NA	CASSYSRSNQPQHF	TGTGCCAGCAGTTACTCGCGTAGCAATCAGCCCCAGCATTTT
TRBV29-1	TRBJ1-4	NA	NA	CSARDWATNEKLFF	TGCAGCGCCCGCGACTGGGCAACTAATGAAAAACTGTTTTTT
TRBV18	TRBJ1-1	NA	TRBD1	CASSPTGSIGLNTEAFF	TGTGCCAGCTCACCGACAGGGTCCATTGGGCTGAACACTGAAGCTTTCTTT
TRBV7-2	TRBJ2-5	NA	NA	CASSQGPGEGQETQYF	TGTGCCAGCAGCCAGGGACCAGGGGAGGGGCAAGAGACCCAGTACTTC
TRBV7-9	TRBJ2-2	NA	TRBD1	CASSTDRGVTGELFF	TGTGCCAGCAGCACGGACAGGGGAGTTACCGGGGAGCTGTTTTTT
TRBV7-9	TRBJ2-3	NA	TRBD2	CASSSWTSGIGDTQYF	TGTGCCAGCAGCTCATGGACTAGCGGGATAGGTGATACGCAGTATTTT
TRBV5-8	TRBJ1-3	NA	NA	CASSLTGTFGNTIYF	TGTGCCAGCAGCCTAACCGGGACATTTGGAAACACCATATATTTT
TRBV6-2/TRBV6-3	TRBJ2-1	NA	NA	CASSYSRGSYNEQFF	TGTGCCAGCAGTTACTCGAGAGGGTCCTACAATGAGCAGTTCTTC
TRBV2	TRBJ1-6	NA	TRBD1	CASTEGDRGTGSPLHF	TGTGCCAGCACCGAAGGGGACAGGGGGACTGGATCACCCCTCCACTTT
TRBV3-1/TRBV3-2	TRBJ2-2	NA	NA	CASSPSYSGELFF	TGTGCCAGCAGCCCGTCCTATTCCGGGGAGCTGTTTTTT
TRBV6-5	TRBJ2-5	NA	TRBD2	CASRTRETQYF	TGTGCCAGCCGGACTAGGGAGACCCAGTACTTC
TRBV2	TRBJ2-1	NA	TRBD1	CASSEFYMGQGNGVFF	TGTGCCAGCAGTGAATTCTATATGGGACAGGGTAACGGCGTGTTCTTC
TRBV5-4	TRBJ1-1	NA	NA	CASSFVGGDTEAFF	TGTGCCAGCAGCTTCGTAGGGGGGGACACTGAAGCTTTCTTT
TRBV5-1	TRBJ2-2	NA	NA	CASSLFADTRGELFF	TGCGCCAGCAGCTTGTTCGCAGACACCCGCGGGGAGCTGTTTTTT
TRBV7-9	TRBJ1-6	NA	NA	CASSLAVSNSPLHF	TGTGCCAGCAGCTTAGCGGTCAGTAATTCACCCCTCCACTTT
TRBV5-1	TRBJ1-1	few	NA	CASSLALLGNTEAFF	TGCGCCAGCAGCTTGGCCTTACTTGGGAACACTGAAGCTTTCTTT
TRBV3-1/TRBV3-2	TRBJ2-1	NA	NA	CASSPLGSEYNEQFF	TGTGCCAGCAGCCCACTGGGTTCGGAGTACAATGAGCAGTTCTTC
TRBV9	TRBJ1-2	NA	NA	CASSSLYGYTF	TGTGCCAGCAGCTCTTTATATGGCTACACCTTC
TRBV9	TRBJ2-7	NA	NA	CASSVAINPDFIYEQYF	TGTGCCAGCAGCGTAGCGATAAATCCGGACTTCATCTACGAGCAGTACTTC
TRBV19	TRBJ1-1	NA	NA	CASRRTSENTEAFF	TGTGCCAGTAGGAGGACATCAGAGAACACTGAAGCTTTCTTT
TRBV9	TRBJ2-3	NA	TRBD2	CASSVAGGADTQYF	TGTGCCAGCAGCGTAGCGGGAGGGGCAGATACGCAGTATTTT
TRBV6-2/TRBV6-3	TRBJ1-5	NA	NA	CASSYPPTQVRHDNQPQHF	TGTGCCAGCAGTTACCCCCCGACACAGGTCCGACATGACAATCAGCCCCAGCATTTT